These T cell receptor beta chains were read from a single sample in a study of blood T cell repertoires in COVID-19. Assay used: immunoSEQ multiplex PCR; TCRdb lists only in-frame clones, some missing. The sample comprises fewer than 500,000 clones, nearly 90% of which are singletons, and 1.5% to 2% rests with the top ten. Sequencing was carried out using PBMCs or T cells enriched from blood (not recorded which). The origin of the receptors is a woman aged 18-29 years with acute COVID-19. The CDR3 runs from the conserved cysteine through the conserved F or W. The D gene is left open where the match is weak. A row's size may be missing; if present it is once, few, many or a size class.

abundance	v_gene	j_gene	d_gene	CDR3nt	CDR3aa
-	TRBV28	TRBJ2-6	-	TGTGCCAGCAGTTTATCCTATGGGGCCAACGTCCTGACTTTC	CASSLSYGANVLTF
once	TRBV10-3	TRBJ2-1	TRBD2	TGTGCCATCAGGAGCGGGACTAGTCAGTACAATGAGCAGTTCTTC	CAIRSGTSQYNEQFF
-	TRBV28	TRBJ1-4	-	TGTGCCAGCAGTGGAACAGGGCCCACTAATGAAAAACTGTTTTTT	CASSGTGPTNEKLFF
-	TRBV7-3	TRBJ2-1	TRBD2	TGTGCCAGCAGCCTCAGCGGGGGACATTACAATGAGCAGTTCTTC	CASSLSGGHYNEQFF
-	TRBV19	TRBJ1-1	-	TGTGCCAGTAGTACCTCCGTCACATCGAACACTGAAGCTTTCTTT	CASSTSVTSNTEAFF
-	TRBV27	TRBJ2-2	TRBD2	TGTGCCAGCAGTCGACCGGGACTAGCGGGATATACCGGGGAGCTGTTTTTT	CASSRPGLAGYTGELFF
once	TRBV15	TRBJ1-2	-	TGTGCCACCAGCAGAGATCTGCACAGTTTGTTTGGCTACACCTTC	CATSRDLHSLFGYTF
-	TRBV4-3	TRBJ2-6	-	TGCGCCAGCAGCCAAGGGACAGCTATCTCTGGGGCCAACGTCCTGACTTTC	CASSQGTAISGANVLTF
-	TRBV5-5	TRBJ1-2	-	TGTGCCAGCAGCTTGGCGACGTACGCGTCGGGTTATGGCTACACCTTC	CASSLATYASGYGYTF
-	TRBV5-1	TRBJ1-2	TRBD1	TGCGCCAGCAGGAGTATAATAGGACAGGGCGAAAAGGGATATGGCTACACCTTC	CASRSIIGQGEKGYGYTF
-	TRBV5-6	TRBJ2-7	TRBD1	TGTGCCAGCAGCTTGGGACAGGGGATAAAGGGCTACGAGCAGTACTTC	CASSLGQGIKGYEQYF
-	TRBV14	TRBJ2-3	-	TGTGCCAGCAGTAAGGGGCGAACAGATACGCAGTATTTT	CASSKGRTDTQYF
few	TRBV2	TRBJ1-4	-	TGTGCCAGCAGTTTACAGGCGGAAAATGAAAAACTGTTTTTT	CASSLQAENEKLFF
-	TRBV11-2	TRBJ2-5	-	TGTGCCAGCAGCTTAGGGACAAGCCAAGAGACCCAGTACTTC	CASSLGTSQETQYF
few	TRBV28	TRBJ2-1	TRBD2	TGTGCCAGCGACCGGGACTATCCATCCAATGAGCAGTTCTTC	CASDRDYPSNEQFF
-	TRBV3-1/TRBV3-2	TRBJ2-7	-	TGTGCCAGCACGTCAGGGGACTCCTACGAGCAGTACTTC	CASTSGDSYEQYF
-	TRBV7-2	TRBJ2-3	TRBD2	TGTGCCAGCAGCCCACGGACTAGCGGGAGTATATATACGCAGTATTTT	CASSPRTSGSIYTQYF
-	TRBV7-2	TRBJ2-1	-	TGTGCCAGCAGCGGACAAAGCTCCTACAATGAGCAGTTCTTC	CASSGQSSYNEQFF
-	TRBV5-6	TRBJ2-3	TRBD2	TGTGCCCGACGACTAGCGGGGGGTTCCACAGATACGCAGTATTTT	CARRLAGGSTDTQYF
-	TRBV5-4	TRBJ2-5	TRBD2	TGTGCCAGCAGCTTGGCTAGCGGGAGTTTAGGGACCCAGTACTTC	CASSLASGSLGTQYF
-	TRBV7-8	TRBJ1-4	TRBD1	TGTGCCAGCAGCTTAGGGACAGGAGAAAAACTGTTTTTT	CASSLGTGEKLFF
-	TRBV3-1/TRBV3-2	TRBJ1-6	-	TGTGCCAGCAGCCAAGATTACGGACACCGAGGTTCACCCCTCCACTTT	CASSQDYGHRGSPLHF
-	TRBV7-8	TRBJ1-6	-	TGTGCCAGCAGCTTAGCAGTAGGGGTTAGTTCACCCCTCCACTTT	CASSLAVGVSSPLHF
-	TRBV19	TRBJ1-5	TRBD1	TGTGCCAGTAGTATAGCCCCAACGAGGGGGCAACAGCCCCAGCATTTT	CASSIAPTRGQQPQHF
-	TRBV6-5	TRBJ1-5	TRBD1	TGTGCCAGCACCTCAGGGGGCATGGGCAATCAGCCCCAGCATTTT	CASTSGGMGNQPQHF
-	TRBV30	TRBJ1-4	-	TGTGCCTGGAGTGTAGGGGCAGGGTCAGGAAAACTGTTTTTT	CAWSVGAGSGKLFF
-	TRBV3-1/TRBV3-2	TRBJ2-7	TRBD1	TGTGCCAGCAGCCAACTTGGGACAGGGATTGATTTGCAGTACTTC	CASSQLGTGIDLQYF
-	TRBV24-1	TRBJ2-1	TRBD2	TGTGCCACCAGTGATGCCGGGACTAGCGGGAGTAATGAGCAGTTCTTC	CATSDAGTSGSNEQFF
-	TRBV19	TRBJ1-5	-	TGTGCCAGTAGTACGGGGGGGAGAACAAACAATCAGCCCCAGCATTTT	CASSTGGRTNNQPQHF
-	TRBV12-3/TRBV12-4	TRBJ1-6	-	TGTGCCAGCAGTTCCCAGGTGCGTTCACCCCTCCACTTT	CASSSQVRSPLHF
-	TRBV4-1	TRBJ2-3	TRBD2	TGCGCCAGCAGCCAAGAAGTTAGCGGGGGGACTAGCACAGATACGCAGTATTTT	CASSQEVSGGTSTDTQYF
-	TRBV7-6	TRBJ2-7	-	TGTGCCAGCAGCTTAGTAGTGGGGCCTGAATCCGAGCAGTACTTC	CASSLVVGPESEQYF
-	TRBV6-4	TRBJ2-1	TRBD2	TGTGCCAGCAGTGCCACCGGGGGGTCCTACAATGAGCAGTTCTTC	CASSATGGSYNEQFF
-	TRBV5-4	TRBJ2-2	-	TGTGCCAGCAGCTTGGGGGCCTCGACGGACACCGGGGAGCTGTTTTTT	CASSLGASTDTGELFF
-	TRBV2	TRBJ1-1	-	TGTGCCAGCACCGTAAGACCAGGGCGACTGAACACTGAAGCTTTCTTT	CASTVRPGRLNTEAFF
-	TRBV21-1	TRBJ1-4	-	TGTGCCAGCAGCAAAGTGGTAGGGGTTGGGGAAAAACTGTTTTTT	CASSKVVGVGEKLFF
once	TRBV5-1	TRBJ2-7	-	TGCGCCAGCAGCTTGGGTAGCCACGAGCAGTACTTC	CASSLGSHEQYF
once	TRBV6-4	TRBJ2-3	TRBD2	TGTGCCAGCAGTGACTCAGCGGGGCGATACGCTACGCAGTATTTT	CASSDSAGRYATQYF
-	TRBV19	TRBJ2-5	TRBD1	TGTGCCAGTAGTTGGACAGGCTCTAAGCAAGAGACCCAGTACTTC	CASSWTGSKQETQYF
-	TRBV4-1	TRBJ1-4	TRBD1	TGCGCCAGCAGCCAAGTTTTAGGGACAGAGAATGAAAAACTGTTTTTT	CASSQVLGTENEKLFF
once	TRBV9	TRBJ1-6	-	TGTGTCAGCAGCGCAGGGGATTCACCCCTCCACTTT	CVSSAGDSPLHF
-	TRBV5-8	TRBJ2-1	TRBD1	TGTGCCAGCAGCTCGACAGGGGATGAGCAGTTCTTC	CASSSTGDEQFF
-	TRBV5-1	TRBJ1-6	TRBD1	TGCGCCAGCAGCCCTATCGGACAGGGGGGTTCACCCCTCCACTTT	CASSPIGQGGSPLHF
-	TRBV6-5	TRBJ2-7	-	TGTGCCAGCAGTCGGGGGGCCCACTACTACGAGCAGTACTTC	CASSRGAHYYEQYF
-	TRBV11-2	TRBJ1-1	TRBD1	TGTGCCAGCAGCAACAGGGGGCTCGGGGAAACTGAAGCTTTCTTT	CASSNRGLGETEAFF
-	TRBV28	TRBJ1-4	-	TGTGCCCACCAGGGAACAACTAATGAAAAACTGTTTTTT	CAHQGTTNEKLFF
-	TRBV15	TRBJ2-3	-	TGTGCCACCAGCGGCCAAGGAGGCACAGATACGCAGTATTTT	CATSGQGGTDTQYF
-	TRBV7-9	TRBJ1-2	TRBD1	TGTGCCAGCAGCCCCCGGGCAGGACAGGGGAATAACTATGGCTACACCTTC	CASSPRAGQGNNYGYTF
once	TRBV4-1	TRBJ1-2	TRBD1	TGCGCCAGCAGCCAATTGACAGGGGGCGGCTATGGCTACACCTTC	CASSQLTGGGYGYTF
-	TRBV11-2	TRBJ1-5	-	TGTGCCAGCAGCCCCCGAGTAGACAGGACGAATCAGCCCCAGCATTTT	CASSPRVDRTNQPQHF
-	TRBV7-2	TRBJ1-1	TRBD1	TGTGCCAGCAGTTGGTACCGGGACAGAAAAGCTTTCTTT	CASSWYRDRKAFF
-	TRBV24-1	TRBJ2-3	TRBD2	TGTGCCACCAGTGAAAGCGGGGGGCCAGATACGCAGTATTTT	CATSESGGPDTQYF
-	TRBV19	TRBJ2-2	TRBD2	TGTGCCAGTAGTATAGATCCGGGAGGAGTCGGGGAGCTGTTTTTT	CASSIDPGGVGELFF
-	TRBV10-1	TRBJ1-6	TRBD1	TGCGCCAGCAGGGACAGGAGAAATTCACCCCTCCACTTT	CASRDRRNSPLHF
-	TRBV3-1/TRBV3-2	TRBJ2-7	TRBD1	TGTGCCAGCAGCCACGAGGGGGCATCCTACGAGCAGTACTTC	CASSHEGASYEQYF